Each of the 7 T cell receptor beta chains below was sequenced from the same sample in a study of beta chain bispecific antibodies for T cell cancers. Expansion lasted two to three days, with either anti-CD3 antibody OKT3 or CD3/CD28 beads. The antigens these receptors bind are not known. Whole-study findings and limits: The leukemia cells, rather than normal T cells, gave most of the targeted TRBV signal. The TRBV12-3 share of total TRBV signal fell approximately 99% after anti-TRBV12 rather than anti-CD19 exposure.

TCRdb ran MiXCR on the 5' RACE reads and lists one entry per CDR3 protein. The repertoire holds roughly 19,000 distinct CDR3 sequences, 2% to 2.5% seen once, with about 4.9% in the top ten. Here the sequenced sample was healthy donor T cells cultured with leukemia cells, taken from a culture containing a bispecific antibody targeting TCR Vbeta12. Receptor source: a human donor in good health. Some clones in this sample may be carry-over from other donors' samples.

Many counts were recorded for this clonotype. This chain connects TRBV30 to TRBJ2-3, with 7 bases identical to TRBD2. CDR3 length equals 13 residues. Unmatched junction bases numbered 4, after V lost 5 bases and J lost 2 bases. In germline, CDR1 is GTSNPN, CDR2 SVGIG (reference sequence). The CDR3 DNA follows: TGTGCCTGGTCTAGCGGCCACACAGATACGCAGTATTTT. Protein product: CAWSSGHTDTQYF.

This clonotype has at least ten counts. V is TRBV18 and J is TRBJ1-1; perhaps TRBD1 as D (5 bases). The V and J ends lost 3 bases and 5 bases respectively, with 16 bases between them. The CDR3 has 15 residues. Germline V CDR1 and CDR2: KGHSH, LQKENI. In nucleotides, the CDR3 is TGTGCCAGCTCACCCCGGGGGGGAAGCGGTACTGAAGCTTTCTTT. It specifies CASSPRGGSGTEAFF.

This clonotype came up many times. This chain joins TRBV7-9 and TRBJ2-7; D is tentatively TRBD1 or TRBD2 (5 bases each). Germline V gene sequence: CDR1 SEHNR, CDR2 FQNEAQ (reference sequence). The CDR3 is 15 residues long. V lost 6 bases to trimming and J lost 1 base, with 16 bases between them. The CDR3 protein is CASRLSGTSSYEQYF. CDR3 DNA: TGTGCCAGCAGACTTTCCGGGACGTCTTCCTACGAGCAGTACTTC.

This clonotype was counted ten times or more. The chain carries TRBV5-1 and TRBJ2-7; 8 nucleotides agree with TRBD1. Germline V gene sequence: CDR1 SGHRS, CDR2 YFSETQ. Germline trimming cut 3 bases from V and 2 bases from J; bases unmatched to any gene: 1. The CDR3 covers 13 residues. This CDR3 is CASSWDRTYEQYF. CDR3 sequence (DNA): TGCGCCAGCAGCTGGGACAGGACCTACGAGCAGTACTTC.

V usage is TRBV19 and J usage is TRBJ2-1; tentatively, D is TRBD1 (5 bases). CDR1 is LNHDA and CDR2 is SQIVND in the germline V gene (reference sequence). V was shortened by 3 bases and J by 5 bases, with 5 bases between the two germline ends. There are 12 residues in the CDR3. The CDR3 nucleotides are TGTGCCAGTAGTATCAGGGACAATGAGCAGTTCTTC. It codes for CASSIRDNEQFF.

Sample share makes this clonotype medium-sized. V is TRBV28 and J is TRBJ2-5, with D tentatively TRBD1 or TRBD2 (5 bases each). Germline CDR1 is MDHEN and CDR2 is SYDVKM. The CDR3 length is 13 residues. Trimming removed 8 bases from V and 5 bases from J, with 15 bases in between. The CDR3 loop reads CASEPGQRETQYF. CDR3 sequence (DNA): TGTGCCAGCGAGCCGGGGCAGCGGGAGACCCAGTACTTC.

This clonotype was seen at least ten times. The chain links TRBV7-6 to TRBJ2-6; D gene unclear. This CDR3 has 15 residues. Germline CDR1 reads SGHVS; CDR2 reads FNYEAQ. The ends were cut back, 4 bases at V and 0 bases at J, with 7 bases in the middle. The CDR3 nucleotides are TGTGCCAGCAGCTCGGGCAGCTCTGGGGCCAACGTCCTGACTTTC. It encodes CASSSGSSGANVLTF.